Each of the 26 T cell receptor beta chains below was sequenced from the same sample in a study of blood T cell repertoires in COVID-19. Profiled with immunoSEQ multiplex PCR; TCRdb holds only in-frame clones, not every one. The data hold a few hundred thousand clones, with around 84% observed a single time. Material: peripheral blood. The receptors shown here come from a human donor in a cohort sampled during active COVID-19.

The V and J genes are TRBV3-1 (or the pseudogene TRBV3-2) and TRBJ2-3; 12 bases match TRBD2. CDR3 length equals 16 residues. J was trimmed by 5 bases and V by 4 bases; bases with no gene match: 7. The germline gives CDR1 LGHDT, CDR2 YNNKEL (reference sequence). The CDR3 DNA follows: TGTGCCAGCAGCCTGAGACTAGCGGGAGAGGGAGATACGCAGTATTTT. This gives the protein CASSLRLAGEGDTQYF.

The chain uses TRBV19 and TRBJ1-2, with unresolved D. Germline loops: CDR1 LNHDA, CDR2 SQIVND (reference sequence). V was clipped by 7 bases and J by 2 bases, with 14 bases between them. This CDR3 has 14 amino acids. Here the CDR3 DNA reads TGTGCCAGTAAGAACTTACAGAACAACTATGGCTACACCTTC. This translates into CASKNLQNNYGYTF.

The V and J genes are TRBV30 and TRBJ2-7; TRBD2 is a possible D gene (6 bases). Germline lookup yields CDR1 GTSNPN and CDR2 SVGIG (reference sequence). The CDR3 length is 14 residues. Trimming took 4 bases from V and 1 from J, leaving 14 bases between them. DNA for the CDR3: TGTGCCTGGACAAGCGGGCGGGGTTCCTACGAGCAGTACTTC. Amino acids: CAWTSGRGSYEQYF.

This clone was counted a single time. V usage is TRBV3-1 (or the pseudogene TRBV3-2) and J usage is TRBJ2-1; 10 nucleotides align to TRBD1. With 1 base clipped from V and 5 bases from J, the junction kept 2 bases outside the gene matches. The CDR3 runs 15 residues. Germline CDR1 and CDR2: LGHDT and YNNKEL (reference sequence). The CDR3 sequence is CASSQGDRGHNEQFF. The DNA for the CDR3 is TGTGCCAGCAGCCAAGGGGACAGGGGTCACAATGAGCAGTTCTTC.

The genes are TRBV6-5 and TRBJ2-1; TRBD2 matches 8 bases. V trimming: 11 bases; J trimming: 4 bases; junction bases outside the gene matches: 10. Germline CDR1 MNHEY, CDR2 SVGAGI. The length of the CDR3 is 14 residues. The CDR3 bases are TGTGCCTCCCGCCCAGCGGGGGTTTACAATGAGCAGTTCTTC. It encodes CASRPAGVYNEQFF.

The chain couples TRBV2 to TRBJ2-5; 10 bases are a match to TRBD2. Germline trimming cut 7 bases from V and 4 bases from J; bases unmatched to any gene: 12. The CDR3 length is 16 residues. CDR1 is SNHLY and CDR2 is FYNNEI in the germline V gene. In DNA, the CDR3 is TGTGCCAGCACCAGAAGGGCTAGCGGGAGTGGAGAGACCCAGTACTTC. This codes for CASTRRASGSGETQYF. Full variable domain (remainder filled in from reference TRBV2 and TRBJ2-5): EPEVTQTPSHQVTQMGQEVILRCVPISNHLYFYWYRQILGQKVEFLVSFYNNEISEKSEIFDDQFSVERPDGSNFTLKIRSTKLEDSAMYFCASTRRASGSGETQYFGPGTRLLVL.

The chain uses TRBV11-1 and TRBJ2-1; 8 bases match TRBD2. J gave up 8 bases and V 5 bases, and 11 bases lay outside the gene matches. The CDR3 sequence is 15 residues long. The germline CDR1 and CDR2 sequences are SGHAT and FQDESV (reference sequence). DNA of the CDR3: TGTGCCAGCAGCCCCCGACTAGCGATAGGGTATGAGCAGTTCTTC. Translation gives CASSPRLAIGYEQFF. Combining the CDR3 with reference TRBV11-1 and TRBJ2-1 gives the whole variable domain EAEVAQSPRYKITEKSQAVAFWCDPISGHATLYWYRQILGQGPELLVQFQDESVVDDSQLPKDRFSAERLKGVDSTLKIQPAELGDSAMYLCASSPRLAIGYEQFFGPGTRLTVL.

This chain uses TRBV5-1 with TRBJ2-2; D not certain. CDR3 size: 11 residues. Trimming removed 4 bases at V and 6 bases at J, with 4 bases between. CDR1 and CDR2 from the germline V gene are SGHRS and YFSETQ. CDR3 region: CASSRAGELFF. The CDR3 DNA reads as TGCGCCAGCAGCCGCGCCGGGGAGCTGTTTTTT.

This chain connects TRBV7-2 to TRBJ2-3; 11 bases line up with TRBD1. The germline V gene encodes CDR1 SGHTA and CDR2 FQGNSA. The trim removed 0 bases at V and 4 bases at J, leaving 3 bases unmatched. The CDR3 loop spans 16 amino acids. The CDR3 sequence is CASSLAGQGGPDTQYF. The CDR3 nucleotides are TGTGCCAGCAGCTTAGCGGGACAGGGGGGCCCAGATACGCAGTATTTT. The complete variable domain, with remaining parts taken from reference TRBV7-2 and TRBJ2-3, reads GAGVSQSPSNKVTEKGKDVELRCDPISGHTALYWYRQSLGQGLEFLIYFQGNSAPDKSGLPSDRFSAERTGGSVSTLTIQRTQQEDSAVYLCASSLAGQGGPDTQYFGPGTRLTVL.

The V and J genes are TRBV30 and TRBJ1-2; the match to TRBD1 covers 8 bases. Looked up from germline, CDR1 is GTSNPN and CDR2 is SVGIG (reference sequence). J was trimmed by 1 base and V by 2 bases; bases with no gene match: 6. CDR3 length equals 15 residues. CDR3 sequence reads: CAWSRGTGLNYGYTF. In DNA form, the CDR3 reads TGTGCCTGGAGTAGGGGGACAGGCCTTAACTATGGCTACACCTTC.

This clone appeared a few times. The chain combines TRBV6-5 with TRBJ2-3, with D unresolved. CDR3 length equals 14 residues. V gave up 4 bases and J gave up 0 bases, with 8 bases separating them. CDR1 and CDR2 from the germline V gene are MNHEY and SVGAGI. The CDR3 is CASSFAGSTDTQYF. In DNA form, the CDR3 reads TGTGCCAGCAGTTTCGCAGGTAGCACAGATACGCAGTATTTT.

Remarks on this clone: The DNA is omitted, as the CDR3 cannot be located on it reliably, and the CDR3 follows TCRdb's listing. The chain carries TRBV7-8 and TRBJ2-1; TRBD2, as called in the table, went unchecked against the DNA. With termini counted, the CDR3 has 19 amino acids. Germline V gives CDR1 SGHVS, CDR2 FQNEAQ. CDR3 sequence: CASSSGRREYFGPYNEQFF.

The V gene is TRBV27, the J gene TRBJ2-7, with D possibly TRBD2 on 5 matching bases. Per the germline V gene, CDR1 is MNHEY and CDR2 is SMNVEV (reference sequence). Trimming shortened V by 5 bases and J by 2 bases, and 22 bases separated the two germline ends. This CDR3 region has 17 residues. CDR3 protein: CASSLRVGMGSAYEQYF. The CDR3 bases are TGTGCCAGCAGTCTCCGGGTCGGTATGGGGAGTGCCTACGAGCAGTACTTC.

This chain joins TRBV28 and TRBJ2-3, with D possibly matching TRBD1 (5 bases). V was trimmed by 5 bases and J by 7 bases, leaving 16 bases between them. The germline CDR1 and CDR2 sequences are MDHEN and SYDVKM. CDR3 length equals 14 residues. CDR3 residues: CASSPGREGNTQYF. CDR3 in DNA: TGTGCCAGCAGTCCAGGCAGGGAAGGGAATACGCAGTATTTT.

The genes are TRBV7-8 and TRBJ2-5; 8 bases agree with TRBD2. Trimming took 3 bases from V and 4 from J; bases not matched to a gene: 1. Germline V gene data show CDR1 as SGHVS and CDR2 as FQNEAQ. The CDR3 sequence is 13 residues long. For the CDR3, the DNA is TGTGCCAGCAGCTTCACTAGCGGAGAGACCCAGTACTTC. Its translation is CASSFTSGETQYF.

The CDR3: CASSFAGELFF. DNA for the CDR3: TGTGCCAGCAGTTTCGCCGGGGAGCTGTTTTTT. The chain recombines TRBV27 with TRBJ2-2; D is uncertain. Germline CDR1 MNHEY, CDR2 SMNVEV (reference sequence). This CDR3 comprises 11 residues. Between the trimmed V and J ends, which lost 3 bases and 6 bases, there was a span of 2 bases.

V is TRBV6-5 and J is TRBJ1-5; D remains unclear. V shed 4 bases and J shed 5 bases, with 9 bases lying between them. The CDR3 covers 13 residues. Germline CDR1 is MNHEY and CDR2 is SVGAGI. As DNA, the CDR3 is TGTGCCAGCAGTTTTGGTCGCGATCAGCCCCAGCATTTT. This codes for CASSFGRDQPQHF.

This chain uses TRBV5-6 with TRBJ2-2, with 7 bases identical to TRBD2. This CDR3 comprises 15 residues. CDR1 is SGHDT, CDR2 YYEEEE, per germline. V gave up 7 bases and J gave up 5 bases; unmatched junction bases: 11. DNA for the CDR3: TGTGCCAGCTGGCCAGGCGGGAGTCGTACCGGGGAGCTGTTTTTT. Residues: CASWPGGSRTGELFF. Full variable domain (rest looked up from reference TRBV5-6 and TRBJ2-2): DAGVTQSPTHLIKTRGQQVTLRCSPKSGHDTVSWYQQALGQGPQFIFQYYEEEERQRGNFPDRFSGHQFPNYSSELNVNALLLGDSALYLCASWPGGSRTGELFFGEGSRLTVL.

This clone was detected once. CDR3 DNA sequence: TGTGCCAGCAGCCCTCGGGGGGCTAGCGCCTACAATGAGCAGTTCTTC. It is translated as CASSPRGASAYNEQFF. This sequence joins TRBV3-1 (or the pseudogene TRBV3-2) and TRBJ2-1, with D tentatively TRBD2 (7 bases). Trimming left V 4 bases short and J 2 bases short, with 15 bases between. The CDR3 runs to 16 residues. Germline CDR1 reads LGHDT; CDR2 reads YNNKEL (reference sequence).

CDR3 DNA sequence: TGTGCCAGCAGCTTAATGAGCGGGAGGGCCTCAGGGGAGCAGTTCTTC. Translating it yields CASSLMSGRASGEQFF. This chain uses TRBV11-1 with TRBJ2-1; 10 positions match TRBD2. V lost 2 bases, J lost 10 bases, and 11 bases stayed unmatched. CDR1 is SGHAT, CDR2 FQDESV, per germline (reference sequence). This CDR3 spans 16 amino acids.

The chain is built from TRBV19 and TRBJ2-7; 7 bases align to TRBD1. The CDR3 length is 14 residues. V was clipped by 4 bases and J by 3 bases; unmatched bases: 6. Germline CDR1 LNHDA, CDR2 SQIVND (reference sequence). The CDR3 loop is CASSKDRMNYEQYF. For the CDR3, the DNA is TGTGCCAGTAGTAAGGACAGGATGAACTACGAGCAGTACTTC.

This clone was found once. Since no conserved phenylalanine or tryptophan closes the CDR3, a read error is the likely cause. It is unclear where the CDR3 begins or ends on the DNA, so no DNA is shown, and the CDR3 is as TCRdb lists it. The CDR3 sequence is CASPRACC. The chain links TRBV3-1 (or the pseudogene TRBV3-2) to TRBJ1-1. Ends included, the CDR3 has 8 residues. Looked up from germline, CDR1 is LGHDT and CDR2 is YNNKEL (reference sequence).

The rearrangement links TRBV14 to TRBJ2-1; maybe TRBD2 (5 bases). The V gene's germline CDR1 is SGHDN and CDR2 FVKESK. The CDR3 has 16 amino acids. V was trimmed by 4 bases and J by 5 bases, leaving 18 bases between them. In nucleotides, the CDR3 is TGTGCCAGCAGCCTCCTCGATGGAGGTAGCCACAATGAGCAGTTCTTC. Translation: CASSLLDGGSHNEQFF. Based on the CDR3 plus reference TRBV14 and TRBJ2-1, the full variable domain is EAGVTQFPSHSVIEKGQTVTLRCDPISGHDNLYWYRRVMGKEIKFLLHFVKESKQDESGMPNNRFLAERTGGTYSTLKVQPAELEDSGVYFCASSLLDGGSHNEQFFGPGTRLTVL.

The rearrangement uses TRBV6-2 or TRBV6-3 and TRBJ1-2; 8 bases are shared with TRBD1. This CDR3 has 15 amino acids. Germline CDR1 is MNHEY and CDR2 is SVGEGT. Trimming cost V 0 bases and J 6 bases; bases outside gene matches: 6. CDR3 DNA: TGTGCCAGCAGTTACTCTACTGCAGGGGGCAATGGCTACACCTTC. Translated: CASSYSTAGGNGYTF.

This clone has a single count. The junction does not match germline at one end; this may be a read error. The chain carries TRBV7-3 and TRBJ1-2; possibly TRBD1 for D (5 bases). The CDR3 contains 13 residues. Germline V gene sequence: CDR1 SGHTA, CDR2 FQGTGA. CDR3 region: CASSFAGTADLFF. DNA for the CDR3: TGTGCCAGCAGCTTCGCCGGGACTGCAGACCTATTCTTC.

J is TRBJ2-3 and V is TRBV19, with TRBD1 matching 12 bases. The junction had 7 bases not matched to a gene; V was cut back by 10 bases and J by 5 bases. CDR1 is LNHDA and CDR2 is SQIVND in the germline V gene (reference sequence). This CDR3 contains 14 residues. This CDR3 reads CATAGTGGIDTQYF. CDR3 in DNA: TGTGCCACGGCGGGGACAGGGGGCATAGATACGCAGTATTTT.